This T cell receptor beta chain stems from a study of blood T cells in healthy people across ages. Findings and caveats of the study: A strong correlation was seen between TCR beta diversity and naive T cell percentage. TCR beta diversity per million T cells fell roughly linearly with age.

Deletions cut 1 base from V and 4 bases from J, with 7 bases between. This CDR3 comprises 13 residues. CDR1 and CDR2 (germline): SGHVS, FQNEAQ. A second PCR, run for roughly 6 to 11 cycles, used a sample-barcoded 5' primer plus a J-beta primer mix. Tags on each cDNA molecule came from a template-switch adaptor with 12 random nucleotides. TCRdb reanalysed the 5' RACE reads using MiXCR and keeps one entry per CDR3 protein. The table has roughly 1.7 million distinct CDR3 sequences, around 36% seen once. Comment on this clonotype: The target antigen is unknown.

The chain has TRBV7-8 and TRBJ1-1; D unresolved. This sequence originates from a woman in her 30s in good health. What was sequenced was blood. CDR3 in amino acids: CASSLESPTEAFF. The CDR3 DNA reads TGTGCCAGCAGCTTAGAGAGCCCCACTGAAGCTTTCTTT.